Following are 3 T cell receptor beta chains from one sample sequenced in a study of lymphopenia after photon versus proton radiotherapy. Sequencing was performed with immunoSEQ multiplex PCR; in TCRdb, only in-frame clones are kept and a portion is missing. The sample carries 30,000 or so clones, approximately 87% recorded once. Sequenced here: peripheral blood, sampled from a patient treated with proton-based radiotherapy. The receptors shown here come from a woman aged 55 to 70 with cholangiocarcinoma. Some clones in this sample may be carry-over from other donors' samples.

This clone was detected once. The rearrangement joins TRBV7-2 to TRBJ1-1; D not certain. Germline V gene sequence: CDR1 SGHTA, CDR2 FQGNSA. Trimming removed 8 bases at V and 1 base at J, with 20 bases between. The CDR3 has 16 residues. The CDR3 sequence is CASHPPPGVRNTEAFF. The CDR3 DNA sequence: TGTGCCAGCCATCCCCCCCCCGGGGTTCGGAACACTGAAGCTTTCTTT.

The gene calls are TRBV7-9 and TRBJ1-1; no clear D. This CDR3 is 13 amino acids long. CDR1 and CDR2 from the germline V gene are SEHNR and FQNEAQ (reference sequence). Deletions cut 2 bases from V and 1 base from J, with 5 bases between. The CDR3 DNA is TGTGCCAGCAGCTTAACGTCGAACACTGAAGCTTTCTTT. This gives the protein CASSLTSNTEAFF.

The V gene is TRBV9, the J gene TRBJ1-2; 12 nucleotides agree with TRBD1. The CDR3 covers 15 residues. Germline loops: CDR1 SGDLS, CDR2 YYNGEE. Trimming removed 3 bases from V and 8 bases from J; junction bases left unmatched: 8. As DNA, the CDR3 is TGTGCCAGCAGCGGGGCCGGGACAGGGGGCTGGGGCTACACCTTC. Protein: CASSGAGTGGWGYTF.